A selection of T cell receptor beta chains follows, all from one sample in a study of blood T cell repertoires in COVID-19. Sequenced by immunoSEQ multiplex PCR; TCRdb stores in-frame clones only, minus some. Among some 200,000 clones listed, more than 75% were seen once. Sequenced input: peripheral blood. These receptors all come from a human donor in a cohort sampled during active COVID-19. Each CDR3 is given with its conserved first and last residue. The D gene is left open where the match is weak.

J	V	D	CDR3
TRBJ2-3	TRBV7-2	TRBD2	CASSPPSGGTDTQYF
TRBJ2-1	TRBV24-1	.	CATSARRESSYNEQFF
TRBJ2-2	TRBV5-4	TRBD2	CASSSRGGLAVELAGELFF
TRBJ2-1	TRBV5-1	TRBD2	CASSLTISGTLNEQFF
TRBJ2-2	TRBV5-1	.	CASRAGLNTGELFF
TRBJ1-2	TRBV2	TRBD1	CASRPGTVGYTF
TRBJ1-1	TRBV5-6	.	CASSLGITGSTEAFF
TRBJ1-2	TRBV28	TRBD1	CASSWGRQGSNGYTF
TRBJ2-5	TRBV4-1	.	CASSQEVRRQETQYF
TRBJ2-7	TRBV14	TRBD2	CASSRSGRAYEQYF
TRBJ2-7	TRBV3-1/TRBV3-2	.	CASSFTGGVIEQYF
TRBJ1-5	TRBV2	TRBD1	CASSSGTGGQPQHF
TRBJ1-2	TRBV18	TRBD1	CASSPGGQELGGYTF
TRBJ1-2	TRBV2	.	CASSSGGYYGYTF
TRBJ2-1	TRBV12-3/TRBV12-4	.	CASSPLVTEQFF
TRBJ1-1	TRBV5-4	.	CASSLELGRTEAFF
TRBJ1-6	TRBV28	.	CASSFQGEGNSPLHF
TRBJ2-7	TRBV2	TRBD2	CASSERSSGTEQYF
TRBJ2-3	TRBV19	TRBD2	CASSILASGGDTQYF
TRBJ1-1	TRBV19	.	CASFWRAGSTEAFF
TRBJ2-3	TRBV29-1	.	CSVHPADTQYF
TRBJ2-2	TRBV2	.	CASIPGTLNTGELFF
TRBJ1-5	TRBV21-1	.	CASRPRCTQPQHF
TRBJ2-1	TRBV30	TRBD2	CAWSPRLAANEQFF
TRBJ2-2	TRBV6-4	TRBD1	CASSSTGGNTGELFF
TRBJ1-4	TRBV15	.	CATSMLRTNEKLFF
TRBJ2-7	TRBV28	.	CASSLPTGAPYEQYF
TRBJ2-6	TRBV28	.	CASSFLTGPGANVLTF
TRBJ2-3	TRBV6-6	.	CASSQTTGSTDTQYF
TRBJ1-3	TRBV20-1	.	CSARGQGIYF
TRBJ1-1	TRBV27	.	CASSFTSGHLTEAFF
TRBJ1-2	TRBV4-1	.	CASSQTTRRVSGYTF
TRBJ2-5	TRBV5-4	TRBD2	CASSQGVLAGGRETQYF
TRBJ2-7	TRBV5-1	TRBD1	CASSLGTGGSYEQYF
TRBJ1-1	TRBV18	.	CASSPMAQGAFF
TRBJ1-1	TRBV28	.	CASSLRTEAFF
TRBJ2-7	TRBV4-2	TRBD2	CASSQGSGGAYEQYF
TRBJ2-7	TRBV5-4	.	CASSSQGGSYEQYF
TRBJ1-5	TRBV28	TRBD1	CASRSGTGDHNQPQHF
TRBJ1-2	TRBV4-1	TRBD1	CASSLYIGTGATANYGYTF
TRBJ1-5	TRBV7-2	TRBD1	CASSLDRFRDQPQHF
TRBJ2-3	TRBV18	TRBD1	CASSPTGGDTDTQYF